The clone carrying this TCR beta chain was observed a few times. This sample stems from a study of blood T cell repertoires in COVID-19. Methods used by the authors: The assay estimated nucleated cells by amplifying reference gene primers. The repertoire was sequenced with immunoSEQ multiplex PCR; TCRdb's copy has only in-frame clones and lacks some. Clone size and V and J calls were adopted from that table, with D and trimming inferred from the DNA. The table has 350,000 to 450,000 clones, about 90% seen once. The CDR3 consists of 15 residues. Between the trimmed V and J ends, which lost 6 bases and 7 bases, there was a span of 18 bases. The V gene's germline CDR1 is MNHEY and CDR2 SVGEGT.

The sample taken for sequencing was peripheral blood. This clonotype was sampled from a man aged 40-49 years with acute or convalescent COVID-19. V usage is TRBV6-2 or TRBV6-3 and J usage is TRBJ2-2; tentative D call: TRBD1 (6 bases). CDR3 DNA: TGTGCCAGCAGCTCACAGGACAGCCGACACGGGGAGCTGTTTTTT. Translating gives CASSSQDSRHGELFF.